Sequencing of this T cell receptor (beta chain) was carried out in a study of monozygotic twins with inflammatory bowel disease. The TCR libraries each used total RNA (about 3,500 ng per library). TCRalpha and TCRbeta cDNA went through two nested PCRs of approximately 17 and 9 cycles. Following a re-call of the 5' RACE reads, TCRdb has one entry per CDR3 protein and lacks DNA. This listing includes about 420,000 distinct CDR3 sequences. This clonotype was obtained from a human donor with ulcerative colitis or Crohn's disease, or a healthy co-twin of an affected twin (not recorded which). Source material: blood.

CDR3 region: CASSQEASGGTGELFF. The chain employs TRBV4-1 and TRBJ2-2; without DNA, the TCRdb call of TRBD2 cannot be checked. CDR1 is MGHRA, CDR2 YSYEKL, per germline. The CDR3 has 16 amino acids.